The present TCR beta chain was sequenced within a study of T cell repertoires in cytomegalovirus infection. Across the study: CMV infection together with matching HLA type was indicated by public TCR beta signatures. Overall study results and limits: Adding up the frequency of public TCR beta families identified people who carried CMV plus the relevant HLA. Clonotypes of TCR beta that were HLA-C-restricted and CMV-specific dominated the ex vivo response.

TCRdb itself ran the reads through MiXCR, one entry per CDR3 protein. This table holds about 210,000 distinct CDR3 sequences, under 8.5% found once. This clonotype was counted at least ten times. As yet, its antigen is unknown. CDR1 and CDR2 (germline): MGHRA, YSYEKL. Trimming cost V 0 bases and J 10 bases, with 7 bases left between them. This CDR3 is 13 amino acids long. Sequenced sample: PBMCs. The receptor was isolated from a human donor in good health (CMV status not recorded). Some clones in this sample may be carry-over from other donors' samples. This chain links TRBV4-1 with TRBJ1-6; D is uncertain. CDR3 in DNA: TGCGCCAGCAGCCAAGATCCCCTATCACCCCTCCACTTT. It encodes CASSQDPLSPLHF.